This entry lists 2 T cell receptor beta chains sequenced from one sample in a study of glioma-infiltrating T cells after dendritic cell vaccination. This table comes from immunoSEQ multiplex PCR, and its TCRdb copy is limited to in-frame clones, with some not included. The sample includes around 90,000 clones, roughly three quarters of them seen just once. Sequenced material: blood, taken before dendritic cell vaccination. The source of these receptors is a human donor with glioblastoma.

The V call is TRBV2, the J call TRBJ1-3; possible D gene TRBD1, 6 bases. Germline V lookup: CDR1 SNHLY, CDR2 FYNNEI. Trimming stripped 6 bases from V and 0 bases from J, with 12 bases between. The CDR3 extends over 15 amino acids. CDR3 residues: CASRRQGSSGNTIYF. In nucleotides, the CDR3 is TGTGCCAGCAGGCGGCAGGGGAGCTCTGGAAACACCATATATTTT.

The chain joins TRBV7-9 to TRBJ2-7; TRBD1 is a possible D gene (6 bases). Trimming stripped 5 bases from V and 2 bases from J, with 19 bases between. CDR1 and CDR2 from the germline V gene are SEHNR and FQNEAQ (reference sequence). CDR3 length: 16 amino acids. The DNA for the CDR3 is TGTGCCAGCAGCCCTAGCCACGACAGGACTCCCTACGAGCAGTACTTC. Encoded protein: CASSPSHDRTPYEQYF.